This is a list of T cell receptor beta chains from one sample in a study of T cell responses to AZD1222 COVID-19 vaccine. The data were produced by immunoSEQ multiplex PCR, yet TCRdb's version contains in-frame clones alone and is incomplete. The sample gives approximately 110,000 clones, nearly 90% of which show up once; roughly 2.5% is in the top ten. The sequences come from peripheral blood, collected 28 days after the second AZD1222 dose. Every receptor here comes from an adult who received the AZD1222 COVID-19 vaccine. CDR3s include the opening cysteine and the closing phenylalanine or tryptophan. D genes are given only for firm matches. The size entry is marked missing in some rows and otherwise reads once, few, many or a size class.

>.|TRBV30|TRBJ1-5|.
TGTGCCTGGAGCGTAACCTTCAATCAGCCCCAGCATTTT
CAWSVTFNQPQHF
>.|TRBV30|TRBJ1-5|.
TGTGCCTGGAGTGTAGGTTCCGTTAGCAATCAGCCCCAGCATTTT
CAWSVGSVSNQPQHF
>.|TRBV6-2/TRBV6-3|TRBJ2-7|TRBD2
TGTGCCAGCAGTTTGAGCGGGAACTCCTACGAGCAGTACTTC
CASSLSGNSYEQYF
>.|TRBV5-4|TRBJ2-5|.
TGTGCCAGCAGCTTATTACTAAGAGGGAACCAAGAGACCCAGTACTTC
CASSLLLRGNQETQYF
>.|TRBV7-3|TRBJ2-5|.
TGTGCCAGCAGCTTAGTGGGGGACCCCAAAATACAAGAGACCCAGTACTTC
CASSLVGDPKIQETQYF
>.|TRBV19|TRBJ2-1|TRBD2
TGTGCCAGTAGTATGGGCGGGAGTGCCTACAATGAGCAGTTCTTC
CASSMGGSAYNEQFF
>.|TRBV3-1/TRBV3-2|TRBJ2-7|.
TGTGCCAGCAGCCAAGAAGGACCGGGACAAACGTACTCCTACGAGCAGTACTTC
CASSQEGPGQTYSYEQYF
>.|TRBV5-6|TRBJ2-5|TRBD2
TGTGCCAGCAGCTCCCTGACTAGCGGGACGGTAGAGACCCAGTACTTC
CASSSLTSGTVETQYF
>.|TRBV18|TRBJ2-5|.
TGTGCCAGCTCACCGGCCAGGGTAATCCAAGAGACCCAGTACTTC
CASSPARVIQETQYF
>.|TRBV12-3/TRBV12-4|TRBJ2-5|TRBD1
TGTGCCAGCAGGCCCCAGGGGGAAGAGACCCAGTACTTC
CASRPQGEETQYF
>.|TRBV18|TRBJ1-1|.
TGTGCCAGCTCCCCCCTGGGGAACACTGAAGCTTTCTTT
CASSPLGNTEAFF
>.|TRBV4-1|TRBJ2-2|.
TGCGCCAGCAGCCAAGATTTTGGCAGGGTGAACACCGGGGAGCTGTTTTTT
CASSQDFGRVNTGELFF
>.|TRBV7-9|TRBJ2-7|TRBD2
TGTGCCAGCAGCTTAGGAGGCGGGAGTGCCGTCGAGCAGTACTTC
CASSLGGGSAVEQYF
>once|TRBV5-1|TRBJ2-7|TRBD2
TGCGCCAGCAGCTTGGATCCTGGACTAGCGGGAGGCACCACCTACGAGCAGTACTTC
CASSLDPGLAGGTTYEQYF
>.|TRBV7-9|TRBJ1-2|.
TGTGCCAGCAGCTTAGGCGGTATACTTAACTATGGCTACACCTTC
CASSLGGILNYGYTF
>.|TRBV6-6|TRBJ1-3|TRBD1
TGTGCCAGCAGTCTGTACTTGGGACAGGGGATCTCTGGAAACACCATATATTTT
CASSLYLGQGISGNTIYF
>.|TRBV29-1|TRBJ1-2|TRBD1
TGCAGCGTTGAATTAAGAGACAGGGGCTATGGCTACACCTTC
CSVELRDRGYGYTF
>.|TRBV7-9|TRBJ2-7|.
TGTGCCAGCAGCTTATCGAGTGTCTTAGGCGAGCAGTACTTC
CASSLSSVLGEQYF
>.|TRBV7-8|TRBJ2-7|.
TGTGCCAGCACCGGTTTTGACGAGCAGTACTTC
CASTGFDEQYF
>.|TRBV5-1|TRBJ1-5|.
TGCGCCAGCAGCTTGGTTCCCTTGGAGGGGTTGTTCCGTCAGCCCCAGCATTTT
CASSLVPLEGLFRQPQHF
>.|TRBV19|TRBJ2-2|TRBD2
TGTGCCAGTTGCGGGACTAGCCGCACCGGGGAGCTGTTTTTT
CASCGTSRTGELFF
>once|TRBV21-1|TRBJ2-2|.
TGTGCCAGCAGCAAAGATTCGGGCCTGTTTTTT
CASSKDSGLFF